This T cell receptor (beta chain) appears in the sequencing data of a study of cytomegalovirus exposure and HLA in healthy donors. Study background: In a later analysis, the roughly 130 validation repertoires were reported to have used the same platform as the roughly 610 first-cohort repertoires. Study-wide points: The classifier reportedly diagnosed cytomegalovirus status with high sensitivity and specificity. Confirmation in vitro established that a few CMV-associated chains were specific for CMV antigens.

CDR3 length: 15 amino acids. V was clipped by 4 bases and J by 2 bases; unmatched bases: 3. Per germline, CDR1 SGHAT and CDR2 FQDESV (reference sequence). The method was immunoSEQ multiplex PCR; TCRdb's version includes in-frame clones alone and lacks a portion of them. The sample has over 85,000 clones, approximately 88% seen once; the top ten hold 1.4%. On this clone itself: The antigen remains unidentified.

The receptor's source is a woman aged 25 to 39 in good health and CMV-seropositive. This sequence joins TRBV11-1 and TRBJ2-3, with TRBD1 identical over 10 bases. Specimen: PBMCs. The CDR3 region has the DNA TGTGCCAGCAGCTCCGGGACAGGGGACACAGATACGCAGTATTTT. Amino acid sequence: CASSSGTGDTDTQYF.